These 18 T cell receptor beta chains share one sample of origin, sequenced in a study of Graves' ophthalmopathy and Graves' hyperthyroidism. The authors amplified TCR beta CDR3 regions from RNA transcripts. RT-PCR in the first round used HTBI primers; a second-round multiplex PCR followed. MiXCR, applied by TCRdb to the multiplex PCR reads, yields one record per CDR3 protein. The data show 600,000 to 700,000 distinct CDR3 sequences, about 41% seen once. Input material: peripheral blood. Source of these receptors: an adult man with Graves' ophthalmopathy.

This clonotype was seen many times. The CDR3 protein is CAISVSEHTEAFF. In nucleotides, the CDR3 is TGTGCCATCAGCGTTTCAGAACACACTGAAGCTTTCTTT. The rearrangement uses TRBV10-3 and TRBJ1-1; no clear D. V was trimmed by 6 bases and J by 3 bases, leaving 11 bases between them. This CDR3 spans 13 amino acids. Germline CDR1 reads ENHRY; CDR2 reads SYGVKD.

This clonotype was detected ten times or more. The rearrangement links TRBV15 to TRBJ1-1; D is uncertain. The V gene's germline CDR1 is LNHNV and CDR2 YYDKDF (reference sequence). Trimming removed 3 bases from V and 5 bases from J, with 13 bases in between. This CDR3 is 14 amino acids long. The CDR3 coding sequence is TGTGCCACCAGCAGGAACACCCACGGGACTGAAGCTTTCTTT. Its protein is CATSRNTHGTEAFF.

This clonotype was counted many times. This chain connects TRBV12-3 or TRBV12-4 to TRBJ1-5; 8 bases line up with TRBD1. The CDR3 extends over 13 amino acids. V lost 6 bases, J lost 7 bases, and 5 bases stayed unmatched. The CDR3 DNA is TGTGCCAGCAGCAAAACAGGGGGACAGCCCCAGCATTTT. This gives the protein CASSKTGGQPQHF.

CDR3 loop: CAISQGTGGNEQYF. As DNA, the CDR3 is TGTGCCATCAGCCAGGGGACAGGAGGCAACGAGCAGTACTTC. V usage is TRBV10-3 and J usage is TRBJ2-7; 8 nucleotides align to TRBD1. This CDR3 is 14 amino acids long. Germline V gene lookup returns CDR1 ENHRY and CDR2 SYGVKD. The V segment lost 6 bases and the J segment 5 bases; nucleotides outside the gene matches: 9.

V usage is TRBV13 and J usage is TRBJ2-7; tentatively, D is TRBD1 or TRBD2 (5 bases each). The V gene lost 0 bases and the J gene lost 3 bases, with 12 bases spanning the gap. This CDR3 has 15 amino acids. Germline values: CDR1 PRHDT, CDR2 FYEKMQ (reference sequence). CDR3 loop: CASSLGLEGNYEQYF. The CDR3 DNA sequence: TGTGCCAGCAGCTTAGGCCTAGAGGGGAACTACGAGCAGTACTTC. The full variable domain, with the rest looked up from reference TRBV13 and TRBJ2-7, is AAGVIQSPRHLIKEKRETATLKCYPIPRHDTVYWYQQGPGQDPQFLISFYEKMQSDKGSIPDRFSAQQFSDYHSELNMSSLELGDSALYFCASSLGLEGNYEQYFGPGTRLTVT.

This clonotype was seen many times. V gene TRBV12-3 or TRBV12-4 combines with J gene TRBJ1-6; 10 positions agree with TRBD1. Trimming took 8 bases from V and 9 from J; bases not matched to a gene: 10. This CDR3 is 15 amino acids long. CDR3 sequence reads: CASQGGTGVSSPLHF. As DNA, the CDR3 is TGTGCCAGCCAGGGCGGGACAGGGGTCAGTTCACCCCTCCACTTT.

This chain links TRBV29-1 with TRBJ2-5; D remains unclear. The germline CDR1 and CDR2 sequences are SQVTM and ANQGSEA. V dropped 7 bases and J dropped 4 bases, with 7 bases sitting between them. The CDR3 contains 10 residues. Here the CDR3 reads CSGEAETQYF. The CDR3 bases are TGCAGCGGGGAAGCAGAGACCCAGTACTTC. Using reference TRBV29-1 and TRBJ2-5 for the parts outside the CDR3, the full variable domain is SAVISQKPSRDICQRGTSLTIQCQVDSQVTMMFWYRQQPGQSLTLIATANQGSEATYESGFVIDKFPISRPNLTFSTLTVSNMSPEDSSIYLCSGEAETQYFGPGTRLLVL.

This clonotype occurred once. The V and J genes are TRBV15 and TRBJ2-7; 9 positions agree with TRBD1. The CDR3 is 14 residues long. Unmatched junction bases numbered 7, after V lost 4 bases and J lost 6 bases. CDR1 LNHNV and CDR2 YYDKDF come from the germline V gene (reference sequence). DNA of the CDR3: TGTGCCACCAGCAAGGACAGGGGTCGGAGCGAGCAGTACTTC. This sequence encodes CATSKDRGRSEQYF.

The table lists this clonotype with many counts. The chain is built from TRBV19 and TRBJ2-7, with D perhaps TRBD1 (5 bases). CDR1 and CDR2 (germline): LNHDA, SQIVND (reference sequence). The germline V and J ends were trimmed by 1 base and 3 bases, with 10 bases remaining between them. This CDR3 spans 14 amino acids. The CDR3 spells CASSIAGRVYEQYF. In DNA, the CDR3 is TGTGCCAGTAGTATAGCTGGCAGGGTCTACGAGCAGTACTTC.

The chain employs TRBV5-5 and TRBJ2-5; D perhaps matches TRBD1 (7 bases). The CDR3 is made up of 15 amino acids. V was trimmed by 5 bases and J by 5 bases, leaving 19 bases between them. Per germline, CDR1 SGHKS and CDR2 YYEKEE (reference sequence). The CDR3 DNA sequence: TGTGCCAGCAGATCCAGACAGGGAGGTCGGGAGACCCAGTACTTC. Encoded protein: CASRSRQGGRETQYF.

The V and J genes are TRBV6-1 and TRBJ1-1; D unclear. Germline V lookup: CDR1 MNHNS, CDR2 SASEGT. The CDR3 totals 12 residues. The V and J ends lost 6 bases and 1 base respectively, with 6 bases between them. CDR3 amino acids: CASRNRNTEAFF. The CDR3 nucleotides are TGTGCCAGCAGAAATCGGAACACTGAAGCTTTCTTT.

On this clonotype itself: The missing conserved phenylalanine or tryptophan at the end of this CDR3 makes a read error likely. This rearrangement joins TRBV5-8 to TRBJ1-6; D gene ambiguous. The CDR3 loop spans 13 amino acids. V was pared by 6 bases and J by 8 bases, with 12 bases between. Per germline, CDR1 SGHTS and CDR2 YDEGEE. DNA for the CDR3: TGTGCCAGCAAGTTGTTGGGAGATTCACCCCTCCACTCT. Translating gives CASKLLGDSPLHS.

This clonotype was detected many times. CDR3 residues: CASSPGTGTMNTEAFF. CDR3 nucleotide sequence: TGTGCCAGCAGCCCTGGGACAGGGACTATGAACACTGAAGCTTTCTTT. J is TRBJ1-1 and V is TRBV9; TRBD1 agrees at 9 bases. Germline V CDR1 and CDR2: SGDLS, YYNGEE. This CDR3 has 16 residues. Trimming cost V 4 bases and J 0 bases; bases outside gene matches: 7.

This chain connects TRBV9 to TRBJ2-2; possible D gene TRBD2, 6 bases. Trimming shortened V by 7 bases and J by 1 base, and 14 bases separated the two germline ends. Germline V lookup: CDR1 SGDLS, CDR2 YYNGEE. The CDR3 runs 15 residues. The CDR3 loop is CASSPFSGNTGELFF. The CDR3 DNA follows: TGTGCCAGCTCACCATTTAGCGGGAACACCGGGGAGCTGTTTTTT.

This clonotype was observed a few times. Given a much more abundant clone one base away, this may be a read error. CDR3 DNA: TGCAGCGTTGGGGGACGGGGAAAAACCGGGGAGCTGTTTTTT. Amino acid sequence: CSVGGRGKTGELFF. The chain combines TRBV29-1 with TRBJ2-2; D might be TRBD1 or TRBD2, each matching 5 bases. Trimming took off 4 bases at V and 5 bases at J, with 14 bases between the two ends. Germline CDR1 is SQVTM and CDR2 is ANQGSEA. This CDR3 region has 14 residues.

Notes on this clonotype: This may come from a read error, since a much larger clone is one base off. The chain couples TRBV10-3 to TRBJ2-6; D is unresolved. The V gene's germline CDR1 is ENHRY and CDR2 SYGVKD. The CDR3 has 15 amino acids. Trimming shortened V by 3 bases and J by 0 bases, and 6 bases separated the two germline ends. The CDR3 sequence: CAISEAFSGANVLTF. The CDR3 DNA is TGTGCCATCAGTGAAGCTTTCTCTGGGGCCAACGTCCTGACTTTC.

This clonotype was detected ten times or more. V and J are TRBV2 and TRBJ2-7, with D maybe TRBD2 (6 bases). Germline CDR1 reads SNHLY; CDR2 reads FYNNEI. V was trimmed by 9 bases and J by 6 bases, leaving 21 bases between them. This CDR3 has 14 residues. The CDR3 loop reads CASGKGLPIAEQYF. Written as DNA, the CDR3 is TGTGCCAGTGGAAAGGGACTCCCCATCGCCGAGCAGTACTTC.

This chain connects TRBV29-1 to TRBJ2-7, with 8 bases identical to TRBD2. The germline V gene encodes CDR1 SQVTM and CDR2 ANQGSEA. The V and J ends lost 5 bases and 2 bases, in that order; junction bases with no gene match: 5. The CDR3 spans 13 residues. In DNA, the CDR3 is TGCAGCGTTCGACTAGCGCCTACCTACGAGCAGTACTTC. Protein sequence: CSVRLAPTYEQYF.